A single sample gave rise to the 27 T cell receptor beta chains below, sequenced in a study of metastatic and nonmetastatic thyroid tumors. All patients were untreated before thyroid surgery. TCRdb called clones again from the PCR reads with MiXCR. The table lists roughly 57,000 clones, more than 20% of them singletons. Sequencing input: blood. These receptors were taken from a female donor with papillary thyroid cancer or a benign thyroid nodule (not recorded which). Some clones in this sample may be carry-over from other donors' samples.

The chain links TRBV20-1 to TRBJ2-1; D unresolved. The CDR3 runs to 15 residues. Germline V gene sequence: CDR1 DFQATT, CDR2 SNEGSKA (reference sequence). Deletions cut 4 bases from V and 0 bases from J, with 13 bases between. The CDR3 sequence: CSAIPPIYSYNEQFF. The CDR3 nucleotides are TGCAGTGCTATCCCCCCGATATACTCCTACAATGAGCAGTTCTTC.

In its sample, this clone was seen many times. The chain combines TRBV3-1 with TRBJ2-7, with D uncertain. The germline gives CDR1 LGHDT, CDR2 YNNKEL (reference sequence). This CDR3 is built from 13 residues. V dropped 2 bases and J dropped 6 bases, with 11 bases sitting between them. CDR3 DNA: TGTGCCAGCAGCCAAACCCCCCAGGCCGAGCAGTACTTC. It codes for CASSQTPQAEQYF.

This clone was observed a handful of times. A junction end diverges from the germline sequence, so it may reflect a read error. The gene calls are TRBV6-2 or TRBV6-3 and TRBJ2-7; D gene uncertain. Germline CDR1 MNHEY, CDR2 SVGEGT. The CDR3 is made up of 17 amino acids. The CDR3 here is CASSYFVWSGRTYEQYF. CDR3 nucleotides: TGTGCCAGCAGTTACTTTGTCTGGTCAGGCAGAACCTATGAGCAGTACTTC.

Comments on this clone: A junction boundary mismatches the germline segment, possibly from a read error. V is TRBV6-5 and J is TRBJ1-6; 9 bases map to TRBD1. The germline gives CDR1 MNHEY, CDR2 SVGAGI. The length of the CDR3 is 16 residues. CDR3 protein: CASSTDTGGSSSTLHF. The CDR3 coding sequence is TGTGCCAGCAGTACCGACACAGGGGGCTCGTCTTCAACCCTCCACTTT.

At least ten counts were recorded for this clone. This chain joins TRBV5-5 and TRBJ2-3; D is ambiguous. The CDR3 runs 13 residues. Trimming left V 0 bases short and J 3 bases short, with 5 bases between. Germline V CDR1 and CDR2: SGHKS, YYEKEE (reference sequence). CDR3 sequence reads: CASSLGLTDTQYF. In DNA form, the CDR3 reads TGTGCCAGCAGCTTGGGGCTTACAGATACGCAGTATTTT.

This clone was observed at least ten times. The genes are TRBV20-1 and TRBJ2-3; TRBD2 aligns across 7 bases. There are 15 residues in the CDR3. Trimming removed 1 base from V and 5 bases from J; junction bases left unmatched: 9. Germline CDR1 DFQATT, CDR2 SNEGSKA (reference sequence). For the CDR3, the DNA is TGCAGTGCTAGAGGGGGCAGCGGGACCGTAGATACGCAGTATTTT. It encodes CSARGGSGTVDTQYF.

This clone has ten or more counts. The V gene is TRBV12-3 or TRBV12-4, the J gene TRBJ1-2, with 9 bases fitting TRBD1. This CDR3 spans 16 amino acids. Germline trimming cut 6 bases from V and 1 base from J; bases unmatched to any gene: 9. CDR3 DNA sequence: TGTGCCAGCAGCTATCCTGGGACAGGGAGTAACTATGGCTACACCTTC. This codes for CASSYPGTGSNYGYTF.

A remark on this clone: One end of the junction does not line up with germline, which may come from a read error. This chain connects TRBV4-1 to TRBJ2-5; a possible D gene is TRBD2 (5 bases). The CDR3 sequence is 14 residues long. Germline lookup yields CDR1 MGHRA and CDR2 YSYEKL. CDR3 sequence: CASSRTGLKENQYF. The DNA for the CDR3 is TGCGCCAGCAGCCGGACTGGGCTCAAAGAGAACCAGTACTTC.

Ten or more counts support this clone. The gene calls are TRBV5-4 and TRBJ1-1; maybe TRBD1 (5 bases). With 0 bases removed from V and 4 bases from J, the gap between germline ends came to 13 bases. CDR1 and CDR2 (germline): SGHNT, YYREEE (reference sequence). The length of the CDR3 is 15 residues. This CDR3 reads CASSLEGSRGTEAFF. The CDR3 DNA reads as TGTGCCAGCAGCTTGGAGGGGTCGAGGGGCACTGAAGCTTTCTTT.

This clone has ten or more counts. CDR3 in amino acids: CASSPLGLAGGPITDTQYF. CDR3 DNA: TGTGCCAGCAGCCCCTTGGGACTAGCGGGAGGGCCGATCACAGATACGCAGTATTTT. The genes are TRBV3-1 and TRBJ2-3; 16 nucleotides agree with TRBD2. Trimming took 4 bases from V and 2 from J; bases not matched to a gene: 9. The germline V gene has CDR1 LGHDT and CDR2 YNNKEL (reference sequence). CDR3 length: 19 residues.

The table lists this clone with many counts. A much larger clone differs by one base, so this may be a read error. Other nucleotide sequences from this sample produce the same CDR3. The V call is TRBV6-1, the J call TRBJ2-7; D not resolved. CDR3 length: 10 residues. The V gene's germline CDR1 is MNHNS and CDR2 SASEGT. CDR3: CASSDRTKDF. CDR3 nucleotide sequence: TGTGCCAGCAGTGACCGTACTAAGGACTTC.

This clone was recorded at least ten times. The chain uses TRBV4-1 and TRBJ2-5, with D possibly being TRBD2 (6 bases). V lost 2 bases and J 5 bases, leaving 15 bases between the germline ends. The CDR3 length is 15 residues. Germline CDR1 MGHRA, CDR2 YSYEKL. The CDR3 here is CASSQRAREDETQYF. CDR3 sequence (DNA): TGCGCCAGCAGCCAACGCGCCAGGGAGGACGAGACCCAGTACTTC.

In the case of this clone: Likely a read error: the CDR3 ends without its conserved phenylalanine or tryptophan. The chain employs TRBV6-1 and TRBJ2-3; tentatively, D is TRBD1 (6 bases). The CDR3 runs to 15 residues. Trimming took off 7 bases at V and 5 bases at J, with 19 bases between the two ends. Looked up from germline, CDR1 is MNHNS and CDR2 is SASEGT. This CDR3 is CASKQPGHRKDTQYL. CDR3 bases: TGTGCCAGCAAGCAACCGGGACATCGCAAAGATACGCAGTATTTG.

This clone has ten or more counts. Other nucleotide sequences from this sample produce the same CDR3. This sequence joins TRBV2 and TRBJ2-1; D may be TRBD1 or TRBD2 (5 bases each). Germline V gene sequence: CDR1 SNHLY, CDR2 FYNNEI. This CDR3 has 15 residues. V lost 8 bases, J lost 4 bases, and 18 bases lay in between. The CDR3 sequence: CASAARDPTYNEQFF. In nucleotides, the CDR3 is TGTGCCAGCGCTGCCCGGGACCCAACATACAATGAGCAGTTCTTC.

This clone came up many times. The chain has TRBV29-1 and TRBJ2-6; the D gene is possibly TRBD1 (5 bases). Trimming shortened V by 6 bases and J by 0 bases, and 12 bases separated the two germline ends. Germline lookup yields CDR1 SQVTM and CDR2 ANQGSEA. The CDR3 has 15 amino acids. This CDR3 is CSVATGNSGANVLTF. The CDR3 bases are TGCAGCGTAGCTACAGGAAACTCTGGGGCCAACGTCCTGACTTTC.

V and J are TRBV11-3 and TRBJ2-1; 9 bases agree with TRBD2. Unmatched junction bases numbered 6, after V lost 4 bases and J lost 2 bases. This CDR3 is 16 amino acids long. CDR1 and CDR2 (germline): SGHNT, YENEEA. Written as DNA, the CDR3 is TGTGCCAGCAGCTCCCGACTAGCGGCCCCCTACAATGAGCAGTTCTTC. Translated, it gives CASSSRLAAPYNEQFF.

V is TRBV20-1 and J is TRBJ2-1; D possibly corresponds to TRBD2 (5 bases). This CDR3 has 17 amino acids. Trimming cost V 2 bases and J 0 bases, with 17 bases left between them. Germline loops: CDR1 DFQATT, CDR2 SNEGSKA (reference sequence). The CDR3 spells CSARKGVARSSYNEQFF. The CDR3 region has the DNA TGCAGTGCTAGAAAGGGAGTAGCACGGAGCTCCTACAATGAGCAGTTCTTC.

This clone came up a few times. A much larger clone differs from this one at a single base, so this may be a read error. The same CDR3 also results from other DNA sequences found in this sample. This chain uses TRBV28 with TRBJ2-3; D possibly corresponds to TRBD2 (6 bases). Germline V gene sequence: CDR1 MDHEN, CDR2 SYDVKM. The CDR3 consists of 14 residues. CDR3 DNA sequence: TGTGCCAGCAGCGGTGGTTCTGGCGGGGATACTCAGTATTTT. This codes for CASSGGSGGDTQYF.

This clone was detected many times. Other DNA sequences from this sample encode an identical CDR3 as well. The V and J genes are TRBV5-1 and TRBJ2-3; D might be TRBD2 (6 bases). Germline CDR1 SGHRS, CDR2 YFSETQ. The V and J ends lost 4 bases and 4 bases respectively, with 13 bases between them. The CDR3 has 14 residues. DNA for the CDR3: TGCGCCAGCAGCCCCGGGAGTCTGTCAGATACGCAGTATTTT. It translates to CASSPGSLSDTQYF. The full variable domain, completed using reference TRBV5-1 and TRBJ2-3, is KAGVTQTPRYLIKTRGQQVTLSCSPISGHRSVSWYQQTPGQGLQFLFEYFSETQRNKGNFPGRFSGRQFSNSRSEMNVSTLELGDSALYLCASSPGSLSDTQYFGPGTRLTVL.

This clone has a count of ten or more. The chain carries TRBV29-1 and TRBJ2-1; TRBD2 matches 14 bases. The CDR3 is made up of 14 amino acids. Germline CDR1 is SQVTM and CDR2 is ANQGSEA. The J segment lost 12 bases and the V segment lost 7 bases, leaving 11 bases of the junction unmatched. CDR3 residues: CSAMPGLAGGRQFF. The DNA of the CDR3 is TGCAGCGCTATGCCTGGACTAGCGGGAGGTCGGCAGTTCTTC.

The chain uses TRBV28 and TRBJ1-2; possible D gene TRBD1, 5 bases. This CDR3 region has 17 residues. From germline, CDR1 is MDHEN and CDR2 SYDVKM. V lost 4 bases, J lost 10 bases, and 28 bases lay in between. CDR3 DNA: TGTGCCAGCAGTTCTTCAAGACTAGCGGGACCTCCCGATGACTACACCTTC. This translates into CASSSSRLAGPPDDYTF.

This clone was counted many times. V and J are TRBV6-2 or TRBV6-3 and TRBJ2-3, with TRBD1 matching 10 bases. The trim removed 6 bases at V and 5 bases at J, leaving 8 bases unmatched. CDR1 is MNHEY, CDR2 SVGEGT, per germline. The CDR3 loop spans 15 amino acids. The CDR3: CASSHRGTGVDTQYF. The CDR3 nucleotides are TGTGCCAGCAGCCATAGAGGGACAGGGGTAGATACGCAGTATTTT.

This clone was counted at least ten times. Sequence at one end of the junction differs from germline and may be a read error. The V call is TRBV7-7, the J call TRBJ2-3; TRBD2 aligns across 8 bases. There are 15 residues in the CDR3. Germline V gene sequence: CDR1 SSHAT, CDR2 FNYEAQ (reference sequence). CDR3 nucleotides: TGTGCTAGCAGCCTACTAGCGGTGAGCACAGATACGCAGTATTTT. The encoded protein is CASSLLAVSTDTQYF.

Note on this clone: This may be a read error: a much more frequent sequence differs by one nucleotide. The J gene is TRBJ2-7, the V gene TRBV6-2 or TRBV6-3; 12 bases agree with TRBD1. The germline CDR1 and CDR2 sequences are MNHEY and SVGEGT. The CDR3 has 16 residues. The CDR3 nucleotides are TGTGCCAGCAGTTACTCCGGGACAGGGGGCTCCTACGAGCATCACTTC. Its translation: CASSYSGTGGSYEHHF.

As for this clone: One end of the junction fails to match germline, which may point to a read error. The CDR3 protein is CATRGAENTEACF. In nucleotides, the CDR3 is TGTGCCACCAGGGGTGCAGAGAACACGGAAGCTTGCTTT. V usage is TRBV24-1 and J usage is TRBJ1-1; D uncertain. The CDR3 length is 13 residues. Germline CDR1 KGHDR, CDR2 SFDVKD.

A word on this clone: Germline is not matched at one junction end, which may reflect a read error. The chain is built from TRBV6-1 and TRBJ2-2; tentative D call: TRBD1 (6 bases). From germline, CDR1 is MNHNS and CDR2 SASEGT. The CDR3 contains 15 residues. CDR3 loop: CASMRDMTNTGELVF. For the CDR3, the DNA is TGTGCCAGCATGAGGGACATGACGAACACCGGGGAGCTGGTTTTT.

Only a few counts were recorded for this clone. This may stem from a read error, because a much larger clone lies one nucleotide away. The V gene is TRBV5-6, the J gene TRBJ1-6; no definite D call. CDR1 is SGHDT, CDR2 YYEEEE, per germline. The CDR3 loop spans 15 amino acids. CDR3 region: CASSFFLSYISPLHF. The CDR3 DNA reads TGTGCCAGCAGCTTTTTCCTCTCCTATATTTCACCCCTCCACTTT.